This entry concerns a single TCR beta chain. These data belong to a study of cytomegalovirus exposure and HLA in healthy donors. Both 60 Vbeta primers and 13 Jbeta primers went into the PCR. The data were produced by immunoSEQ multiplex PCR, yet TCRdb's version contains in-frame clones alone and is incomplete. Of 85,000 to 130,000 clones in the sample, 70% to 85% were seen once. This CDR3 spans 15 amino acids. CDR1 and CDR2 from the germline V gene are MDHEN and SYDVKM. The J segment lost 6 bases and the V segment lost 5 bases, leaving 8 bases of the junction unmatched. The chain couples TRBV28 to TRBJ1-1; 11 bases are a match to TRBD1. The receptor was isolated from a woman younger than 30 in good health and CMV-seropositive. Input material: PBMCs. The DNA for the CDR3 is TGTGCCAGCAGTCCAGGGACAGGGGGGATGTCTGAAGCTTTCTTT. It is translated as CASSPGTGGMSEAFF. Together with reference TRBV28 and TRBJ1-1, the CDR3 gives the full variable domain: DVKVTQSSRYLVKRTGEKVFLECVQDMDHENMFWYRQDPGLGLRLIYFSYDVKMKEKGDIPEGYSVSREKKERFSLILESASTNQTSMYLCASSPGTGGMSEAFFGQGTRLTVV.